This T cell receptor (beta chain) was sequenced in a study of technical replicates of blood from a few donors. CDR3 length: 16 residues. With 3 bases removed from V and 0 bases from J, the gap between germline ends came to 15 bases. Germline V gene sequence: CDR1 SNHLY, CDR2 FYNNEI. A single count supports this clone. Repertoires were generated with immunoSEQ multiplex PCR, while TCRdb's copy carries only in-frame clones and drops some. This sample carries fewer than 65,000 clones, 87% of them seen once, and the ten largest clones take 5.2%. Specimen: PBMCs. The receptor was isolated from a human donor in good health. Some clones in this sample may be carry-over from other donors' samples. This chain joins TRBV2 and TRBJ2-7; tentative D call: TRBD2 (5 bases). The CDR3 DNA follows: TGTGCCAGCAGTGATTGGGGAGACTCGTACTCCTACGAGCAGTACTTC. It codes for CASSDWGDSYSYEQYF.